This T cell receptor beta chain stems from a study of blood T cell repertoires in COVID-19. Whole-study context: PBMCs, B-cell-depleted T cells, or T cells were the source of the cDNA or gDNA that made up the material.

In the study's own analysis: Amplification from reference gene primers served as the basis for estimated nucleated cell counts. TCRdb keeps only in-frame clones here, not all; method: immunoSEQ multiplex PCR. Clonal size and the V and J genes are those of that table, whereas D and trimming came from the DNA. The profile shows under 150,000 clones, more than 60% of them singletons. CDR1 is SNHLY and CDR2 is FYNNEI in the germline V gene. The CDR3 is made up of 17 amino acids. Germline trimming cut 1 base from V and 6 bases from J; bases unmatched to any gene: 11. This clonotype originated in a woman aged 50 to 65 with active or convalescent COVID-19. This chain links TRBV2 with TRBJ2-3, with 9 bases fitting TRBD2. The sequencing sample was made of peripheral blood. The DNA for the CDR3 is TGTGCCAGCAGTGAAGTGGCGGGAGGGCCCCCGGGGGATACGCAGTATTTT. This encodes CASSEVAGGPPGDTQYF.